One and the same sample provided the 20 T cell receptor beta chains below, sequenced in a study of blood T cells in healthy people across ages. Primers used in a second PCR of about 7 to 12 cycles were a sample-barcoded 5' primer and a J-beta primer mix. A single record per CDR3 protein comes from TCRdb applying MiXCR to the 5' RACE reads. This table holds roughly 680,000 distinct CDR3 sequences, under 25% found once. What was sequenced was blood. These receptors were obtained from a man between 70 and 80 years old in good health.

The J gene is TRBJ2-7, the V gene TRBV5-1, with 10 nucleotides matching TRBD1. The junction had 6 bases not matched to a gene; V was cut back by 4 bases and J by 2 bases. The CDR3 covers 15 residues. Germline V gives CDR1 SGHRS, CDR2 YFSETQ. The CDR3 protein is CASSLEGTGAYEQYF. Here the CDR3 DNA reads TGCGCCAGCAGCCTTGAAGGGACAGGGGCCTACGAGCAGTACTTC.

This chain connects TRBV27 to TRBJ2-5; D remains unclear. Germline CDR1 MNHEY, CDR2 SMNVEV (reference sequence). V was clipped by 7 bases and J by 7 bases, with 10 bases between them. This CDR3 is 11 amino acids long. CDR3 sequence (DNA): TGTGCCAGCACCAAATTCGGGACCCAGTACTTC. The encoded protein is CASTKFGTQYF.

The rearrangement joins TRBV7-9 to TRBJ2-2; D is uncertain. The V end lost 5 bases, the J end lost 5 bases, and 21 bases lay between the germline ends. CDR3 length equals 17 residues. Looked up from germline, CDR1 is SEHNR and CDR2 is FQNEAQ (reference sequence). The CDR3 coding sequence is TGTGCCAGCAGCCCAGAAGGCTCTATGGCGGCTACCGGGGAGCTGTTTTTT. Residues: CASSPEGSMAATGELFF.

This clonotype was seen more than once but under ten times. The CDR3 DNA is TGTGCCAGCAGCGTAGGGGTCGGGGGGTCCTGGGAGCAGTACTTC. This encodes CASSVGVGGSWEQYF. The genes are TRBV9 and TRBJ2-7; 7 bases agree with TRBD2. Unmatched junction bases numbered 10, after V lost 0 bases and J lost 7 bases. Germline V CDR1 and CDR2: SGDLS, YYNGEE. CDR3 length equals 15 residues.

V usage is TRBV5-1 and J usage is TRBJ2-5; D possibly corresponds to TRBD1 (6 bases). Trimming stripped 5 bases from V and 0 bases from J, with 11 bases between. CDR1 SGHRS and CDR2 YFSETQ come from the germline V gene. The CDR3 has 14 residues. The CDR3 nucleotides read TGCGCCAGCAGTTTATGGGACAACCAAGAGACCCAGTACTTC. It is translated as CASSLWDNQETQYF.

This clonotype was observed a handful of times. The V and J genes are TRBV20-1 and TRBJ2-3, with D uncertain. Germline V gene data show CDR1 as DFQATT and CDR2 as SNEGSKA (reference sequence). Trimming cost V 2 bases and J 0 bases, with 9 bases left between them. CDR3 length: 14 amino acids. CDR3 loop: CSARSVLSTDTQYF. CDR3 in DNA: TGCAGTGCTAGATCCGTTTTGAGCACAGATACGCAGTATTTT.

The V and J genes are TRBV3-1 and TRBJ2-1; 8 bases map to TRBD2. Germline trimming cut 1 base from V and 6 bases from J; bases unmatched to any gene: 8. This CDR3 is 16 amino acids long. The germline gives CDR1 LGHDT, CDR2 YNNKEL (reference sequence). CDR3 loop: CASSQGGRIGLNEQFF. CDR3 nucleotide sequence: TGTGCCAGCAGCCAAGGCGGGAGGATCGGTCTCAATGAGCAGTTCTTC.

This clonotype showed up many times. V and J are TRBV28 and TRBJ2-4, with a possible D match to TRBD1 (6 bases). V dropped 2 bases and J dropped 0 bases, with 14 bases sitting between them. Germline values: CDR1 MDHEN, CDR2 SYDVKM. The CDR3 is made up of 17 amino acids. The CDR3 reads CASSLITGSLAKNIQYF. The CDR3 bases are TGTGCCAGCAGTTTAATAACAGGGTCCCTAGCCAAAAACATTCAGTACTTC.

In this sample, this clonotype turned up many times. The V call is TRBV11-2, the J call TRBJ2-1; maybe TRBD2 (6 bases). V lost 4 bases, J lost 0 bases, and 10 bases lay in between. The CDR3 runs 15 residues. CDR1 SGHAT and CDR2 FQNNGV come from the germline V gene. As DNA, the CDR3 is TGTGCCAGCAGCTCTAGCGATAGCTCCTACAATGAGCAGTTCTTC. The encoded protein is CASSSSDSSYNEQFF.

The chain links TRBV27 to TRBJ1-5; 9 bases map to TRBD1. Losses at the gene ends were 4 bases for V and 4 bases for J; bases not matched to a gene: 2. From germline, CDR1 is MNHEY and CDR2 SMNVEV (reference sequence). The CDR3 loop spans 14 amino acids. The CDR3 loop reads CASSWTGENQPQHF. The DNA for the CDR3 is TGTGCCAGCAGTTGGACAGGGGAGAATCAGCCCCAGCATTTT.

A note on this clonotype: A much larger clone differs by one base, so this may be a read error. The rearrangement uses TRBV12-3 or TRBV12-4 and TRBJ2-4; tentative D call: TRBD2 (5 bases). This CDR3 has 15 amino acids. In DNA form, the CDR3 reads TGTGCCAGCAGTTTAAATCTCCTAGCCAAAAACATTCGGTACTTC. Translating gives CASSLNLLAKNIRYF.

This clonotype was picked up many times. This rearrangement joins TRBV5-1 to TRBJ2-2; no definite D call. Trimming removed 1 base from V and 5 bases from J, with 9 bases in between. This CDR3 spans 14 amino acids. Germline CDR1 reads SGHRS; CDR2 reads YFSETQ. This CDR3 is CASSLKTRTGELFF. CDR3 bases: TGCGCCAGCAGCTTGAAGACGCGAACCGGGGAGCTGTTTTTT.

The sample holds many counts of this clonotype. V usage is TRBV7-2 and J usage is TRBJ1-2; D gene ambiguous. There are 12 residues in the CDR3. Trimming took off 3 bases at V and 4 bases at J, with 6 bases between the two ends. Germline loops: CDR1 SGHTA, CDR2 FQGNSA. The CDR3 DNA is TGTGCCAGCAGCTTGTCCAGCTATGGCTACACCTTC. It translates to CASSLSSYGYTF.

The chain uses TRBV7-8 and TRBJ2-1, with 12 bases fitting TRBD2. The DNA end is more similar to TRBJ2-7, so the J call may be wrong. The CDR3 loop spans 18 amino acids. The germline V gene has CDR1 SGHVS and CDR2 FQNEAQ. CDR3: CASSFSLERTSGMDEQYF. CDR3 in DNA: TGTGCCAGCAGTTTTAGCCTAGAGAGGACTAGCGGGATGGACGAGCAGTACTTC.

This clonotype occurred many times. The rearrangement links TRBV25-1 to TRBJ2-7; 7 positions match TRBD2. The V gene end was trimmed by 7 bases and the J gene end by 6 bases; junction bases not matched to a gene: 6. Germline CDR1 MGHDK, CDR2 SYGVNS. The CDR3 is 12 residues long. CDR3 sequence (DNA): TGTGCCAGCAATGGGGGGGTAGGCGAGCAGTACTTC. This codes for CASNGGVGEQYF.

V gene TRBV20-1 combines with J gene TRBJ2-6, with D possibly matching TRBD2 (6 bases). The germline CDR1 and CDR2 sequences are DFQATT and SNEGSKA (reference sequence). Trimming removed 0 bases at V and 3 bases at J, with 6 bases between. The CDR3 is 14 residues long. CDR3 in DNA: TGCAGTGCTAGAGATAGCGGTGGGGCCAACGTCCTGACTTTC. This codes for CSARDSGGANVLTF.

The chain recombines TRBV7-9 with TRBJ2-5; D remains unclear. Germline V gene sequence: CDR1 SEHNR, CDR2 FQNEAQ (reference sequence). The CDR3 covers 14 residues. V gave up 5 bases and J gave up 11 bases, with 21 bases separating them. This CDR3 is CASSTVGDTSEQYF. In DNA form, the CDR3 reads TGTGCCAGCAGCACAGTTGGGGATACCTCTGAGCAGTACTTC.

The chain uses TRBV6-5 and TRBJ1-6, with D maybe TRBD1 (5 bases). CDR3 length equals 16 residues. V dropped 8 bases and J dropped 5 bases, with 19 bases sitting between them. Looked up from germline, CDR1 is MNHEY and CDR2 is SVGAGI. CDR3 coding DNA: TGTGCCAGCTCTTTAACCCCGGGCAGGGATAATTCACCCCTCCACTTT. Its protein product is CASSLTPGRDNSPLHF.

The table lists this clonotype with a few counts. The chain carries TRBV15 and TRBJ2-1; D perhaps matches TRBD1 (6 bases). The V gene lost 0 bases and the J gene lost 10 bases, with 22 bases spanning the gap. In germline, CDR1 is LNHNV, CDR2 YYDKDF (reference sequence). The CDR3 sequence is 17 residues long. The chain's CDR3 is CATSRDKSRGGQIEQFF. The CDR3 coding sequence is TGTGCCACCAGCAGAGATAAGAGCAGGGGTGGGCAAATCGAGCAGTTCTTC.

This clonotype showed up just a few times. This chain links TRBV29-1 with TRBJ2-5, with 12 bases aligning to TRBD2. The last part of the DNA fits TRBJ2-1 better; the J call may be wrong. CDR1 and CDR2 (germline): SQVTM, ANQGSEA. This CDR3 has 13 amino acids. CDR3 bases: TGCAGCGTCCGGACTAGCGGGAACAATGAGCAGTTCTTC. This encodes CSVRTSGNNEQFF.